This is a list of T cell receptor beta chains from one sample in a study of shared clonotypes between healthy human individuals. Some clones are missing from TCRdb's copy, which holds only in-frame ones; the method was immunoSEQ multiplex PCR. This sample carries about 2.2 million clones, roughly 93% of them seen once, and the ten largest clones take 1.5% to 2%. The specimen sequenced was naive CD8+ T cells from PBMCs. These TCRs come from a man younger than 35 in good health. Some clones in this sample may be carry-over from other donors' samples. Both conserved end residues are part of each CDR3. A D gene is named only where the DNA matches it firmly. Part of the rows lack a size; the others show once, few, many or a class for expanded clones.

d_gene	v_gene	abundance	j_gene	CDR3aa	CDR3nt
TRBD2	TRBV7-9	NA	TRBJ2-7	CASSLATGTSGSYEQYF	TGTGCCAGCAGCTTAGCAACCGGGACTAGCGGCTCCTACGAGCAGTACTTC
NA	TRBV19	NA	TRBJ2-7	CASSINWGADYEQYF	TGTGCCAGTAGTATAAATTGGGGGGCGGATTACGAGCAGTACTTC
NA	TRBV13	once	TRBJ2-7	CASSLGGEQYF	TGTGCCAGCAGCCTAGGGGGCGAGCAGTACTTC
NA	TRBV6-4	NA	TRBJ2-7	CASQEWAWTYEQYF	TGTGCCAGCCAAGAGTGGGCGTGGACTTACGAGCAGTACTTC
NA	TRBV7-9	NA	TRBJ2-2	CASSLGQNTGELFF	TGTGCCAGCAGCTTAGGCCAAAACACCGGGGAGCTGTTTTTT
TRBD2	TRBV7-8	NA	TRBJ2-5	CASSTLAGGAETQYF	TGTGCCAGCAGCACTCTAGCGGGAGGGGCGGAGACCCAGTACTTC
NA	TRBV5-4	few	TRBJ1-2	CASSLGRADGYTF	TGTGCCAGCAGCTTGGGCAGGGCAGATGGCTACACCTTC
NA	TRBV14	NA	TRBJ2-4	CASSPTGGVQYF	TGTGCCAGCAGCCCGACCGGAGGAGTCCAGTACTTC
TRBD1	TRBV9	NA	TRBJ1-5	CASSAGTANQPQHF	TGTGCCAGCAGCGCCGGGACAGCTAATCAGCCCCAGCATTTT
TRBD2	TRBV7-8	NA	TRBJ2-1	CASSPSGGKPYNEQFF	TGTGCCAGCAGCCCCTCGGGGGGGAAACCCTACAATGAGCAGTTCTTC
NA	TRBV27	NA	TRBJ2-3	CASSLTGRITDTQYF	TGTGCCAGCAGCCTCACCGGGAGAATCACAGATACGCAGTATTTT
TRBD2	TRBV7-6	NA	TRBJ2-2	CASSPRLAGGNGELFF	TGTGCCAGCAGCCCTCGACTAGCGGGAGGGAACGGGGAGCTGTTTTTT
NA	TRBV27	NA	TRBJ2-5	CASRRRASQETQYF	TGTGCCAGCAGGCGGAGGGCATCTCAAGAGACCCAGTACTTC
NA	TRBV18	NA	TRBJ2-7	CASSTSSGSSYEQYF	TGTGCCAGCTCGACCTCAAGTGGCAGCTCCTACGAGCAGTACTTC
NA	TRBV27	NA	TRBJ1-2	CASSPGAQIYGYTF	TGTGCCAGCAGTCCAGGGGCGCAGATATATGGCTACACCTTC
NA	TRBV28	NA	TRBJ2-3	CASSFKRSEEVSKYSTDTQYF	TGTGCCAGCAGTTTTAAGAGGTCCGAAGAGGTCTCCAAGTATAGCACAGATACGCAGTATTTT
NA	TRBV28	NA	TRBJ2-2	CASSLPGTNTGELFF	TGTGCCAGCAGTTTGCCAGGGACGAACACCGGGGAGCTGTTTTTT
NA	TRBV7-9	NA	TRBJ2-7	CASSPLGPASYEQYF	TGTGCCAGCAGCCCGCTCGGCCCGGCCTCCTACGAGCAGTACTTC
NA	TRBV10-2	NA	TRBJ1-3	CASSDGPTGNTIYF	TGCGCCAGCAGTGACGGCCCGACTGGAAACACCATATATTTT
NA	TRBV5-6	NA	TRBJ2-1	CASSYSARNEQFF	TGTGCCAGCAGCTACTCGGCTCGGAATGAGCAGTTCTTC
NA	TRBV6-6	NA	TRBJ1-4	CASSLGSLIFF	TGTGCCAGCAGCCTCGGGAGCCTTATATTTTTT
NA	TRBV6-5	NA	TRBJ2-1	CASSPGSPYNEQFF	TGTGCCAGCAGCCCAGGGTCCCCCTACAATGAGCAGTTCTTC
NA	TRBV29-1	NA	TRBJ2-7	CSVDSGNGYEQYF	TGCAGCGTTGACAGCGGTAATGGCTACGAGCAGTACTTC
NA	TRBV28	NA	TRBJ2-5	CASRPDQGIGWETQYF	TGTGCCAGCAGGCCTGACCAGGGGATAGGTTGGGAGACCCAGTACTTC
NA	TRBV29-1	once	TRBJ2-1	CSVEPVNEQFF	TGCAGCGTTGAGCCCGTCAATGAGCAGTTCTTC
NA	TRBV11-2	NA	TRBJ2-7	CASSSPGEQYF	TGTGCCAGCAGCTCTCCGGGGGAGCAGTACTTC
TRBD1	TRBV7-9	NA	TRBJ2-5	CASSQGTAYQETQYF	TGTGCCAGCAGCCAAGGGACAGCGTACCAAGAGACCCAGTACTTC
TRBD2	TRBV4-3	NA	TRBJ2-4	CASSQESGGRNIQYF	TGCGCCAGCAGCCAAGAGTCGGGGGGTAGAAACATTCAGTACTTC
NA	TRBV7-8	NA	TRBJ2-6	CASSSSWGLSLSGANVLTF	TGTGCCAGCAGCTCGTCCTGGGGCTTAAGCCTCTCTGGGGCCAACGTCCTGACTTTC
NA	TRBV12-5	NA	TRBJ2-3	CASGLAPDTQYF	TGTGCTAGTGGTTTGGCCCCCGATACGCAGTATTTT